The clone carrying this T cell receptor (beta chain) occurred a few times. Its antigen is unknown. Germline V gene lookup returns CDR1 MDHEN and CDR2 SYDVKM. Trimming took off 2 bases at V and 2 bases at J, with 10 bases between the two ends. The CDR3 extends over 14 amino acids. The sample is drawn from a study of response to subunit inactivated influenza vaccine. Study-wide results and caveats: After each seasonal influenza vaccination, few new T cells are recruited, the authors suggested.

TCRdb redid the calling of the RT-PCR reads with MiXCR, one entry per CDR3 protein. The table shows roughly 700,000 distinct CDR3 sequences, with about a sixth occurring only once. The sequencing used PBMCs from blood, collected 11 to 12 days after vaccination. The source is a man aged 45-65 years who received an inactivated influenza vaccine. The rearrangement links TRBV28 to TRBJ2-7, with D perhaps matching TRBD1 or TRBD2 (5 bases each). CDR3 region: CASSLLGPTYEQYF. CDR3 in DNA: TGTGCCAGCAGTTTACTGGGACCTACCTACGAGCAGTACTTC.